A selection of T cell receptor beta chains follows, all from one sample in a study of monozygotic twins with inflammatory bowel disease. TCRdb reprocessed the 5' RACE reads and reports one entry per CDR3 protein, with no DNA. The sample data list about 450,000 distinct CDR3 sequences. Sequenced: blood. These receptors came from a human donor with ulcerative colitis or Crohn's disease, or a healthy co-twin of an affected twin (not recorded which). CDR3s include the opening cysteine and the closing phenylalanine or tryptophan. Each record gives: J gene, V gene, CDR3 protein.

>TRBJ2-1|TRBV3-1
CASSKKGLAGAEQFF
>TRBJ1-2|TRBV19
CASKVVNYGYTF
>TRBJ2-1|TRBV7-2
CASSLYGNEQFF
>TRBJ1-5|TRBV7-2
CASNIAGGRPQHF
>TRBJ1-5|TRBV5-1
CASRLGGTSNQPQHF
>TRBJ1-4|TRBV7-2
CASSKQGQKLFF
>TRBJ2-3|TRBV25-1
CASSDTRGGVFTDTQYF
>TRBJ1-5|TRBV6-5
CASSPVFTGGGNQPQHF
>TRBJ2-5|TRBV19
CASSIGGQETQYF
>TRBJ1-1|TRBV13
CASSLGFEAFF
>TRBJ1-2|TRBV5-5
CASSPGQPRTGYTF
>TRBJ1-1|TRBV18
CASSLGGPVNTEAFF
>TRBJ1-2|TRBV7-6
CASSQISQPYGYTF
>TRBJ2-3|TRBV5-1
CASSPSPGQSYTDTQYF
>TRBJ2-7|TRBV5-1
CASSAGTSGSGEQYF
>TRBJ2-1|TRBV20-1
CSARTGATINSYNEQFF
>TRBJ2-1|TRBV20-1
CSARYGALNEQFF
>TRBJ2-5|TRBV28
CASSLWVTGETQYF
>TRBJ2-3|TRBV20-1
CSARDAGGNTDTQYF
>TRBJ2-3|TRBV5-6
CASSLFGAGGTDTQYF
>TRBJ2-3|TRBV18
CASSPRQGMESTDTQYF
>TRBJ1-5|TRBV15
CATSRDLQNNQPQHF
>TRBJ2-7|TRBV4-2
CASSPTVGTPIEQYF
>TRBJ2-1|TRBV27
CASSGLAGAINEQFF
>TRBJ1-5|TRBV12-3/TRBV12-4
CASSKVGGGLGQPQHF
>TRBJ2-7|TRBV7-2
CASSFASAYSYEQYF
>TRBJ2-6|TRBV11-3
CASSPTPGSGANVLTF
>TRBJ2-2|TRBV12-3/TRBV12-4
CASSPRTSGAVGELFF